The rows below give T cell receptor beta chains drawn from one sample of a study of blood T cell repertoires in COVID-19. Measured with immunoSEQ multiplex PCR; TCRdb has only the in-frame clones, and not every one. The table records approximately 410,000 clones, 86% of them present only once. Sequencing used peripheral blood. The receptors shown here come from a woman younger than 45 with active or convalescent COVID-19. CDR3s include the opening cysteine and the closing phenylalanine or tryptophan. D genes are given only for firm matches. Part of the rows lack a size; the others show once, few, many or a class for expanded clones.

CDR3	DNA	J	size	D	V
CASSQGLAGASSYNEQFF	TGCGCCAGCAGCCAGGGACTAGCGGGGGCGAGCTCCTACAATGAGCAGTTCTTC	TRBJ2-1	.	TRBD2	TRBV5-1
CASSSVPGTEAFF	TGTGCCAGCAGCTCGGTCCCGGGGACTGAAGCTTTCTTT	TRBJ1-1	.	.	TRBV5-6
CASSPTRTSGYNEQFF	TGTGCCAGCAGCCCGACTCGCACTAGCGGATACAATGAGCAGTTCTTC	TRBJ2-1	.	TRBD2	TRBV6-2/TRBV6-3
CASSPDWGNSGNTIYF	TGCGCCAGCAGCCCCGACTGGGGCAACTCTGGAAACACCATATATTTT	TRBJ1-3	.	.	TRBV5-1
CSVTITSVITDTQYF	TGCAGCGTTACCATAACTAGCGTGATCACAGATACGCAGTATTTT	TRBJ2-3	.	TRBD2	TRBV29-1
CASSEFVERAGNTIYF	TGTGCCAGCAGTGAATTTGTAGAGCGCGCTGGAAACACCATATATTTT	TRBJ1-3	.	.	TRBV6-1
CASSLIPNSAGTGAVETQYF	TGTGCCAGCAGCTTAATCCCAAACTCCGCCGGGACAGGAGCGGTAGAGACCCAGTACTTC	TRBJ2-5	.	TRBD1	TRBV7-7
CASSLLILPDEQFF	TGTGCCAGCAGCTTATTAATTCTACCCGATGAGCAGTTCTTC	TRBJ2-1	once	.	TRBV7-9
CASSQDWQGARNEQFF	TGTGCCAGCAGCCAAGACTGGCAGGGGGCAAGGAATGAGCAGTTCTTC	TRBJ2-1	.	TRBD1	TRBV3-1/TRBV3-2
CASRSGTGNTEAFF	TGCGCCAGCAGGAGCGGGACAGGGAACACTGAAGCTTTCTTT	TRBJ1-1	.	TRBD1	TRBV5-1
CSVHPTGMEGYTF	TGCAGCGTCCACCCGACAGGGATGGAAGGCTACACCTTC	TRBJ1-2	.	TRBD1	TRBV29-1
CASSQAGAHSNQPQHF	TGCGCCAGCAGCCAGGCAGGGGCCCATAGCAATCAGCCCCAGCATTTT	TRBJ1-5	.	.	TRBV4-1
CASSPKPYYEQYF	TGTGCCAGCAGCCCAAAGCCTTACTACGAGCAGTACTTC	TRBJ2-7	.	.	TRBV27
CSVEGHLSGNTIYF	TGCAGCGTTGAGGGACACCTTTCTGGAAACACCATATATTTT	TRBJ1-3	.	.	TRBV29-1
CASSSHPGQGSGEQFF	TGTGCCAGCAGCTCGCATCCGGGACAGGGATCGGGTGAGCAGTTCTTC	TRBJ2-1	few	TRBD1	TRBV13
CASRGEGLSNQPQHF	TGTGCCAGTAGGGGAGAAGGGTTAAGTAATCAGCCCCAGCATTTT	TRBJ1-5	few	.	TRBV19
CASRDQTGRNTEAFF	TGTGCCAGTAGGGACCAGACAGGGCGAAACACTGAAGCTTTCTTT	TRBJ1-1	.	TRBD1	TRBV19
CASSTTGLQPQHF	TGTGCCAGTAGTACGACAGGGTTGCAGCCCCAGCATTTT	TRBJ1-5	.	TRBD1	TRBV19
CASSEHSGSYEQYF	TGTGCCAGCAGTGAACACAGCGGATCCTACGAGCAGTACTTC	TRBJ2-7	.	.	TRBV2
CSARAQGAFF	TGCAGTGCTAGAGCCCAGGGAGCTTTCTTT	TRBJ1-1	.	.	TRBV20-1
CASSGARGLNIQYF	TGTGCCAGCAGTGGAGCTAGAGGGCTCAACATTCAGTACTTC	TRBJ2-4	.	.	TRBV2
CASSLGGVPPRYGYTF	TGCGCCAGCAGCTTGGGGGGGGTACCTCCCCGCTATGGCTACACCTTC	TRBJ1-2	.	.	TRBV5-1
CASSLGLAGVSDTQYF	TGTGCCAGCAGCTTGGGGCTAGCGGGAGTCTCAGATACGCAGTATTTT	TRBJ2-3	.	TRBD2	TRBV5-4
CASSVLSSGISNEQFF	TGTGCCAGCAGCGTCCTATCTAGCGGGATAAGCAATGAGCAGTTCTTC	TRBJ2-1	once	TRBD2	TRBV9
CASSPTAGNYGYTF	TGTGCCAGCAGCCCTACCGCGGGGAACTATGGCTACACCTTC	TRBJ1-2	.	.	TRBV7-9
CASSRADSALGYTF	TGCGCCAGCAGCCGCGCCGACAGCGCCCTTGGCTACACCTTC	TRBJ1-2	.	.	TRBV5-1
CASSLPHGGYTF	TGTGCCAGCAGCCTACCCCACGGTGGCTACACCTTC	TRBJ1-2	once	.	TRBV5-6
CASSEVFGLAGVRDGEQFF	TGTGCCAGCAGTGAAGTTTTCGGACTAGCGGGAGTTCGGGATGGTGAGCAGTTCTTC	TRBJ2-1	.	TRBD2	TRBV6-1
CASSLPGGGGYTF	TGTGCCAGCAGCCTCCCCGGGGGTGGGGGCTACACCTTC	TRBJ1-2	once	.	TRBV25-1
CASRHQGGEKLFF	TGTGCCAGCAGACACCAGGGAGGTGAAAAACTGTTTTTT	TRBJ1-4	.	.	TRBV27
CASSVGASGSDWNEQFF	TGTGCCAGCAGCGTAGGGGCTAGCGGGAGTGATTGGAATGAGCAGTTCTTC	TRBJ2-1	.	TRBD2	TRBV9
CASSFSLETQYF	TGTGCCAGCAGTTTTTCGTTGGAGACCCAGTACTTC	TRBJ2-5	.	.	TRBV12-3/TRBV12-4
CASSRTSGQETQYF	TGCGCCAGCAGCAGAACTAGCGGACAAGAGACCCAGTACTTC	TRBJ2-5	once	TRBD2	TRBV5-1
CAWLSGTGDQETQYF	TGTGCCTGGCTGTCCGGGACAGGAGATCAAGAGACCCAGTACTTC	TRBJ2-5	.	TRBD1	TRBV30
CASSSEGTSGDNEQFF	TGTGCCAGCAGCTCTGAAGGGACTAGCGGGGACAATGAGCAGTTCTTC	TRBJ2-1	.	TRBD2	TRBV7-4
CASSAGTGPNTEAFF	TGTGCCAGCAGTGCCGGAACAGGGCCAAACACTGAAGCTTTCTTT	TRBJ1-1	once	.	TRBV27
CASSISGLAAFHEQFF	TGTGCCAGTAGTATAAGTGGACTAGCGGCGTTCCATGAGCAGTTCTTC	TRBJ2-1	.	TRBD2	TRBV19
CASSPDSFSGYTF	TGTGCCAGCAGCCCGGACAGCTTTTCCGGCTACACCTTC	TRBJ1-2	few	.	TRBV7-2
CASSDSGFYGYTF	TGTGCCAGCAGTGATTCCGGGTTCTATGGCTACACCTTC	TRBJ1-2	.	.	TRBV2
CASSYTGRRETQYF	TGTGCCAGCAGTTACACAGGGCGGCGAGAGACCCAGTACTTC	TRBJ2-5	.	.	TRBV6-6
CASSYLGETRREQYF	TGTGCCAGCAGTTACCTGGGTGAGACTAGACGCGAGCAGTACTTC	TRBJ2-7	.	.	TRBV6-6
CASSSGGKNTEAFF	TGTGCCAGCAGCTCAGGGGGAAAGAACACTGAAGCTTTCTTT	TRBJ1-1	.	TRBD1	TRBV11-3
CASTWDTEGYTF	TGTGCCAGCACATGGGACACTGAAGGCTACACCTTC	TRBJ1-2	.	.	TRBV2
CASSLRDRSNTF	TGTGCCAGCAGCCTCAGGGACAGGTCCAACACCTTC	TRBJ1-2	.	TRBD1	TRBV3-1/TRBV3-2
CASSLGRQYETQYF	TGCGCCAGCAGCTTGGGGAGGCAGTACGAGACCCAGTACTTC	TRBJ2-5	.	.	TRBV5-1
CASSLGDRYEQYF	TGTGCCAGCAGCTTAGGAGACAGGTACGAGCAGTACTTC	TRBJ2-7	.	.	TRBV11-2
CASRLTSGKIYEQYF	TGTGCCAGCAGGCTGACTAGCGGGAAGATCTACGAGCAGTACTTC	TRBJ2-7	.	TRBD2	TRBV6-5
CASSQFKLAGGPLGYYEQYF	TGCGCCAGCAGCCAATTTAAACTAGCGGGGGGCCCCCTCGGCTACTACGAGCAGTACTTC	TRBJ2-7	.	TRBD2	TRBV4-1
CASSLGGGTANYGYTF	TGCGCCAGCAGCTTGGGAGGTGGGACTGCTAACTATGGCTACACCTTC	TRBJ1-2	.	.	TRBV5-1
CASGPPDSWDTEAFF	TGTGCTAGTGGCCCCCCCGACAGTTGGGATACTGAAGCTTTCTTT	TRBJ1-1	.	.	TRBV12-5
CASSEPVSYEQYF	TGTGCCAGCAGTGAACCGGTTAGCTACGAGCAGTACTTC	TRBJ2-7	.	.	TRBV2
CASSPSGFSYNSPLHF	TGTGCCAGTAGCCCAAGCGGGTTTTCCTATAATTCACCCCTCCACTTT	TRBJ1-6	.	.	TRBV19
CASSPRAAGLNTEAFF	TGTGCCAGTAGTCCCCGGGCGGCAGGGTTGAACACTGAAGCTTTCTTT	TRBJ1-1	.	.	TRBV19
CASTSTAAGYNEQFF	TGTGCCAGCACCTCGACCGCGGCGGGCTACAATGAGCAGTTCTTC	TRBJ2-1	.	.	TRBV5-6
CASSHPTRNEQFF	TGTGCCAGCAGCCACCCAACTAGAAATGAGCAGTTCTTC	TRBJ2-1	once	.	TRBV2
CASKGEGRSEQFF	TGTGCCAGCAAGGGGGAGGGCCGAAGTGAGCAGTTCTTC	TRBJ2-1	few	.	TRBV2
CASSLGGSTQETQYF	TGCGCCAGCAGTCTAGGGGGTAGCACCCAAGAGACCCAGTACTTC	TRBJ2-5	once	.	TRBV10-2
CASSYRQDYGYTF	TGTGCCAGCAGTTACAGGCAGGACTATGGCTACACCTTC	TRBJ1-2	.	.	TRBV6-5
CASRQVSREAQYF	TGTGCCAGCAGACAGGTTTCAAGAGAGGCCCAGTACTTC	TRBJ2-5	.	.	TRBV6-5
CASGILAGGLTQYF	TGTGCTAGTGGTATACTAGCGGGGGGCTTGACCCAGTACTTC	TRBJ2-5	.	TRBD2	TRBV12-5